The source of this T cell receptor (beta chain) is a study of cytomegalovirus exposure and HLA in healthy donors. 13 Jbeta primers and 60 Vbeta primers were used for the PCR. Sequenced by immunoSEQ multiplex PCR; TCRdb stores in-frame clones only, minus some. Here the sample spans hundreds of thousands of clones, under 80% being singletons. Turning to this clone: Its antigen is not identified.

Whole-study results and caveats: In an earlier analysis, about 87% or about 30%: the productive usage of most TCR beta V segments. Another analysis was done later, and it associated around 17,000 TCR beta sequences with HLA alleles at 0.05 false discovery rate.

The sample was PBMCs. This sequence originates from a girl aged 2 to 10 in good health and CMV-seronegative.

The CDR3 loop is CASSYSWGLEAFF. The CDR3 coding sequence is TGTGCCAGCAGTTACTCGTGGGGACTCGAAGCTTTCTTT. This chain joins TRBV6-5 and TRBJ1-1; D might be TRBD1 (5 bases). Trimming stripped 0 bases from V and 8 bases from J, with 10 bases between. This CDR3 region has 13 residues. Germline CDR1 reads MNHEY; CDR2 reads SVGAGI.